This TCR beta chain was obtained from a study of blood T cell repertoires in COVID-19. Study-level background: COVID-19 samples from acute and convalescent phases originated in the United States, Italy and Spain. Nucleic acid was either cDNA or gDNA, and it came from T cells, B-cell-depleted T cells, or PBMCs.

Germline CDR1 reads LNHDA; CDR2 reads SQIVND (reference sequence). V trimming: 2 bases; J trimming: 4 bases; junction bases outside the gene matches: 7. The CDR3 contains 15 residues. This clone is a singleton in its sample. In the authors' workflow: Estimated nucleated cell counts came from reference gene primer amplification. TCRdb keeps only in-frame clones here, not all; method: immunoSEQ multiplex PCR. V and J calls and clone size are those listed in that table; D and trimming were worked out from the DNA. The sample includes more than 200,000 clones, 75% to 90% seen only once; the top ten take more than 25%.

The sample consisted of peripheral blood. The sequence was obtained from a man between 35 and 55 years old with acute or convalescent COVID-19. This chain links TRBV19 with TRBJ2-5, with TRBD2 matching over 7 bases. CDR3 nucleotide sequence: TGTGCCAGTAGTATAATGGCTAGCGGCGGAGAGACCCAGTACTTC. It translates to CASSIMASGGETQYF.